This section outlines one T cell receptor beta chain sequence together with its context. This specimen comes from a study of cytomegalovirus exposure and HLA in healthy donors. Germline V gene sequence: CDR1 GTSNPN, CDR2 SVGIG (reference sequence). The CDR3 runs to 11 residues. Trimming pared 5 bases from V and 1 base from J, leaving 5 bases between. Amplification used 60 Vbeta primers and 13 Jbeta primers. Profiling relied on immunoSEQ multiplex PCR, and the TCRdb table lists in-frame clones only, not all of them. Its table records 25,000 to 40,000 clones. The sample consisted of PBMCs. The genes are TRBV30 and TRBJ1-1, with D possibly being TRBD1 (5 bases). The clonotype was recovered from a man in his forties in good health and CMV-seronegative. CDR3 nucleotide sequence: TGTGCCTGGCAGGGGAACACTGAAGCTTTCTTT. Translated, it gives CAWQGNTEAFF.